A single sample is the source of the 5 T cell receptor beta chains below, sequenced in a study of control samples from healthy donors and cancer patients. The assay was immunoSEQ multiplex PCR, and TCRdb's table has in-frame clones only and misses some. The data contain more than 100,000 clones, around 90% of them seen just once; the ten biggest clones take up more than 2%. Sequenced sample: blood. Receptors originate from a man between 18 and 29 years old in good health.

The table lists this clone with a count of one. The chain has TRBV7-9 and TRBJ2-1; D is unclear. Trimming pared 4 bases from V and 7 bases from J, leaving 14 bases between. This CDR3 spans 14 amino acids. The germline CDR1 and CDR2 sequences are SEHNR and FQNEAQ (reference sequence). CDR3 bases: TGTGCCAGCAGCTCCGCTTACACTAAGAATGAGCAGTTCTTC. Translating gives CASSSAYTKNEQFF.

The CDR3 bases are TGTGCCAGCAGTTACACCGCAGAGGATAATGAAAAACTGTTTTTT. Protein sequence: CASSYTAEDNEKLFF. The V and J genes are TRBV6-5 and TRBJ1-4; D is unclear. CDR1 and CDR2 (germline): MNHEY, SVGAGI. This CDR3 contains 15 residues. The V gene lost 2 bases and the J gene lost 4 bases, with 11 bases spanning the gap.

DNA of the CDR3: TGTGCCAGCAGTTCCACAGGGGAAAGCTCCTATAATTCACCCCTCCACTTT. It specifies CASSSTGESSYNSPLHF. The V gene is TRBV28, the J gene TRBJ1-6; 7 nucleotides match TRBD1. The V gene's germline CDR1 is MDHEN and CDR2 SYDVKM. The V gene end was trimmed by 4 bases and the J gene end by 0 bases; junction bases not matched to a gene: 6. The CDR3 length is 17 residues.

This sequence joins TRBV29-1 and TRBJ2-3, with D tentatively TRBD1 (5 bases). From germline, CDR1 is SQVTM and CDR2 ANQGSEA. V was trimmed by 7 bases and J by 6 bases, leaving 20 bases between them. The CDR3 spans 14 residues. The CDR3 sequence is CSEATVDLGDTQYF. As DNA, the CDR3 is TGCAGCGAGGCGACAGTTGATTTGGGGGATACGCAGTATTTT.

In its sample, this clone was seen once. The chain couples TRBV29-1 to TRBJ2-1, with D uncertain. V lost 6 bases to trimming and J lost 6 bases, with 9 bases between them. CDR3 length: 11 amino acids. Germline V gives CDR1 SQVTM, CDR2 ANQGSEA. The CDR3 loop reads CSVQIRNEQFF. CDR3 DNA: TGCAGCGTGCAGATCCGCAATGAGCAGTTCTTC.